The T cell receptor beta chain described here comes from a study of T cells after yellow fever vaccination. Many counts were recorded for this clonotype. Study-level results: Just a small share of clonotypes turned up in the CD4 compartment as well as the CD8 compartment.

Via MiXCR, TCRdb re-called the 5' RACE reads, giving one row per CDR3 protein. The sample shows more than 15,000 distinct CDR3 sequences, around 4% of them seen only once. The ends lost 6 bases at V and 1 base at J; junction bases unmatched: 5. The CDR3 is made up of 16 amino acids. Germline V gene sequence: CDR1 LNHDA, CDR2 SQIVND (reference sequence). The specimen comprised PBMCs, either bulk or a sorted T-cell subset (CD4+, CD8+, memory, or dextramer-sorted; not recorded which), sampled 15 days after the yellow fever booster vaccination. This receptor was taken from a young man who received the YFV17D yellow fever vaccine. The V gene is TRBV19, the J gene TRBJ2-2, with 10 bases identical to TRBD2. CDR3 nucleotides: TGTGCCAGTAGCCCAGGACTAGCGGTGAACACCGGGGAGCTGTTTTTT. Translated, it gives CASSPGLAVNTGELFF. The complete variable domain, with remaining parts taken from reference TRBV19 and TRBJ2-2, reads DGGITQSPKYLFRKEGQNVTLSCEQNLNHDAMYWYRQDPGQGLRLIYYSQIVNDFQKGDIAEGYSVSREKKESFPLTVTSAQKNPTAFYLCASSPGLAVNTGELFFGEGSRLTVL.